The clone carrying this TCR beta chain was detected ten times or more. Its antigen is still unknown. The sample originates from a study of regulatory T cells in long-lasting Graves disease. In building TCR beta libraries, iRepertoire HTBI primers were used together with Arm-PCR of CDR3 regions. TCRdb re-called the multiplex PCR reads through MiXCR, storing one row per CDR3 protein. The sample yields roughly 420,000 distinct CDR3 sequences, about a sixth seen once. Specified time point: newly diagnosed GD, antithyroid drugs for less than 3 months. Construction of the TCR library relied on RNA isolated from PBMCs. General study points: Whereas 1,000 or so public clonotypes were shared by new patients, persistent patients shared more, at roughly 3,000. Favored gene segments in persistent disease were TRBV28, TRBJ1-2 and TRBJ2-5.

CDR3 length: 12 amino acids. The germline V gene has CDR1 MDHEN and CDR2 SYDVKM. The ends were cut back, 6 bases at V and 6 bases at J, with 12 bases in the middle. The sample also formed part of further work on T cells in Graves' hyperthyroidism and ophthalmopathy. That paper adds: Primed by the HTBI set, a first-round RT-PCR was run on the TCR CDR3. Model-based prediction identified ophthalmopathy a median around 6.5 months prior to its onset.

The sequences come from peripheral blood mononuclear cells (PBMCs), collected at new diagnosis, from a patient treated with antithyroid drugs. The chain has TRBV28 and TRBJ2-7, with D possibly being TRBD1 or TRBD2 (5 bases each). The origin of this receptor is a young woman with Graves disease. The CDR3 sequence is CASSTGTFEQYF. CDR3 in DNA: TGTGCCAGCAGCACCGGGACGTTCGAGCAGTACTTC.